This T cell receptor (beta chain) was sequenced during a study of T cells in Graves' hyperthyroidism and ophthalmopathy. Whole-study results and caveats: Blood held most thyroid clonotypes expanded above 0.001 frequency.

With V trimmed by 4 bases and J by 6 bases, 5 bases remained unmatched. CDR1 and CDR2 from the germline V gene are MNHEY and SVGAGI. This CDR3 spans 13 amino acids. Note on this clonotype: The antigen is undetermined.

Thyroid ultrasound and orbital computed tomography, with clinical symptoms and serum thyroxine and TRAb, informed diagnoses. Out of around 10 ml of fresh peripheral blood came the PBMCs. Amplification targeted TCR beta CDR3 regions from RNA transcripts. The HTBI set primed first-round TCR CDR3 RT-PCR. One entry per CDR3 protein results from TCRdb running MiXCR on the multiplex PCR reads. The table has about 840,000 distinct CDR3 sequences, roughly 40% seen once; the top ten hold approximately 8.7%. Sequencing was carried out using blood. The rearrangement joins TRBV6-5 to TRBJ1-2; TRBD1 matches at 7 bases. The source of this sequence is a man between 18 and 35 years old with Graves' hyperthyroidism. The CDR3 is CASSSTGVHGYTF. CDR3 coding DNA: TGTGCCAGCAGTTCTACAGGGGTACATGGCTACACCTTC.